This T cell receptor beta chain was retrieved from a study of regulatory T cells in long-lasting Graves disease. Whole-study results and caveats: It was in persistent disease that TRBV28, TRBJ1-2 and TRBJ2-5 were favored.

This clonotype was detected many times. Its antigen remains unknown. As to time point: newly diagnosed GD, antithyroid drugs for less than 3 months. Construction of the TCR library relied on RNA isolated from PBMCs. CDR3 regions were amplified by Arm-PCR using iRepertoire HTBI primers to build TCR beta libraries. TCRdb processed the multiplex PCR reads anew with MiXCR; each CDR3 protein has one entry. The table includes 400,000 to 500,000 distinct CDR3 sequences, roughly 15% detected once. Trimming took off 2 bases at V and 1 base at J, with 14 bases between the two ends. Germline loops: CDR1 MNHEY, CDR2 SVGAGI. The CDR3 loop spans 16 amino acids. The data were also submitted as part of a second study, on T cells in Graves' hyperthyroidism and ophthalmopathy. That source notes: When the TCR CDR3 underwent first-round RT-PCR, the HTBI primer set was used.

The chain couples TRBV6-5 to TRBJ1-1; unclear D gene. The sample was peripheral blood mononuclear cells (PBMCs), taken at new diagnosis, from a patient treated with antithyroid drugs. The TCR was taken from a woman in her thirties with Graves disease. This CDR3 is CASSYTLRTGNTEAFF. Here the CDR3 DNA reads TGTGCCAGCAGTTACACGCTCCGGACGGGGAACACTGAAGCTTTCTTT.